The 19 T cell receptor beta chains listed next were all sequenced from one sample in a study of cytomegalovirus exposure and HLA in healthy donors. PCR employed 60 Vbeta and 13 Jbeta primers. The data were produced by immunoSEQ multiplex PCR, yet TCRdb's version contains in-frame clones alone and is incomplete. The data contain approximately 92,000 clones, less than 70% of them seen just once; the ten biggest clones take up 2.5% to 3%. The specimen was PBMCs. The receptors come from a man aged 45-60 years in good health and CMV-seronegative.

V gene TRBV30 combines with J gene TRBJ1-2; 7 bases line up with TRBD1. CDR3 length: 14 residues. Germline V CDR1 and CDR2: GTSNPN, SVGIG (reference sequence). The V segment lost 8 bases and the J segment 8 bases; nucleotides outside the gene matches: 17. CDR3 nucleotides: TGTGCCCGGACTAGATGGGACAGCGGTGGGGGCTACACCTTC. It yields the protein CARTRWDSGGGYTF. Drawing the rest from reference TRBV30 and TRBJ1-2, the complete variable domain is SQTIHQWPATLVQPVGSPLSLECTVEGTSNPNLYWYRQAAGRGLQLLFYSVGIGQISSEVPQNLSASRPQDRQFILSSKKLLLSDSGFYLCARTRWDSGGGYTFGSGTRLTVV.

V gene TRBV6-5 combines with J gene TRBJ1-4; TRBD1 might be the D (6 bases). V lost 5 bases to trimming and J lost 8 bases, with 15 bases between them. This CDR3 region has 14 residues. Germline assignment: CDR1 MNHEY and CDR2 SVGAGI. In nucleotides, the CDR3 is TGTGCCAGCAGTCGACCGGGACACCCCGAAAAACTGTTTTTT. Protein sequence: CASSRPGHPEKLFF.

This clone appeared once. The gene calls are TRBV9 and TRBJ1-5; D is unclear. Germline V gene data show CDR1 as SGDLS and CDR2 as YYNGEE. Trimming pared 5 bases from V and 7 bases from J, leaving 10 bases between. CDR3 size: 12 residues. The chain's CDR3 is CASRRSRQPQHF. The CDR3 bases are TGTGCCAGCAGGCGTAGCCGACAGCCCCAGCATTTT.

This clone is classed as large (0.1 to 1%). At the DNA level, this CDR3 is encoded by other sequences in the same sample as well. The chain has TRBV7-2 and TRBJ1-2; D gene uncertain. CDR1 and CDR2 from the germline V gene are SGHTA and FQGNSA. Trimming took 2 bases from V and 0 from J, leaving 7 bases between them. CDR3 length: 14 residues. Here the CDR3 DNA reads TGTGCCAGCAGCTTAACAAATTCTAACTATGGCTACACCTTC. It specifies CASSLTNSNYGYTF.

The chain combines TRBV27 with TRBJ1-5, with 7 bases lining up with TRBD1. This CDR3 region has 14 residues. V gave up 6 bases and J gave up 6 bases; unmatched junction bases: 8. Germline assignment: CDR1 MNHEY and CDR2 SMNVEV (reference sequence). The CDR3 sequence: CASRRQGAGQPQHF. As DNA, the CDR3 is TGTGCCAGCAGACGACAGGGTGCGGGTCAGCCCCAGCATTTT.

The rearrangement uses TRBV6-5 and TRBJ2-5; D is ambiguous. The V and J ends lost 0 bases and 3 bases respectively, with 14 bases between them. Germline loops: CDR1 MNHEY, CDR2 SVGAGI. The CDR3 is made up of 16 amino acids. DNA for the CDR3: TGTGCCAGCAGTTACTCGGCTAGAGGATGGGAAGAGACCCAGTACTTC. Its protein product is CASSYSARGWEETQYF.

The chain combines TRBV7-9 with TRBJ1-6; D call uncertain. With 5 bases removed from V and 7 bases from J, the gap between germline ends came to 15 bases. The CDR3 has 15 residues. Germline V lookup: CDR1 SEHNR, CDR2 FQNEAQ (reference sequence). CDR3 DNA: TGTGCCAGCAGCCCCGTGGGAGTCGGGAATTCACCCCTCCACTTT. It yields the protein CASSPVGVGNSPLHF.

The J gene is TRBJ2-7, the V gene TRBV7-9; 11 positions match TRBD2. The CDR3 has 16 residues. Looked up from germline, CDR1 is SEHNR and CDR2 is FQNEAQ (reference sequence). With 4 bases clipped from V and 7 bases from J, the junction kept 12 bases outside the gene matches. The CDR3 here is CASSSSSSGRAGEQYV. The CDR3 bases are TGTGCCAGCAGCTCGTCGAGTAGCGGGAGGGCTGGGGAGCAGTACGTC.

This clone has only a few counts. The rearrangement uses TRBV29-1 and TRBJ1-1; weak D call: TRBD1 (5 bases). The germline gives CDR1 SQVTM, CDR2 ANQGSEA. The germline V and J ends were trimmed by 4 bases and 5 bases, with 14 bases remaining between them. This CDR3 has 13 amino acids. The CDR3 nucleotides are TGCAGCGTTGTCGTCAGGGCCATAACTGAAGCTTTCTTT. It is translated as CSVVVRAITEAFF.

The chain couples TRBV5-1 to TRBJ2-5, with 13 bases that match TRBD2. Looked up from germline, CDR1 is SGHRS and CDR2 is YFSETQ. After removal of 2 bases from V and 7 bases from J, the junction contained 14 bases not matched to a gene. This CDR3 comprises 18 residues. Written as DNA, the CDR3 is TGCGCCAGCAGCTTCCTACTAGCGGGGGGGCCCGGGTTTGTGACCCAGTACTTC. Amino acid sequence: CASSFLLAGGPGFVTQYF.

The genes are TRBV7-2 and TRBJ1-1; no clear D gene. V shed 2 bases and J shed 1 base, with 11 bases lying between them. Germline assignment: CDR1 SGHTA and CDR2 FQGNSA. The CDR3 extends over 15 amino acids. CDR3 bases: TGTGCCAGCAGCTTATTCGGGGTGGAGAACACTGAAGCTTTCTTT. It is translated as CASSLFGVENTEAFF.

This chain connects TRBV10-3 to TRBJ1-1; 8 bases match TRBD1. CDR3 size: 13 residues. The germline CDR1 and CDR2 sequences are ENHRY and SYGVKD. V lost 7 bases to trimming and J lost 3 bases; unmatched junction nucleotides: 4. In nucleotides, the CDR3 is TGTGCCATCACCGCGACAGGGGACACTGAAGCTTTCTTT. Translating it yields CAITATGDTEAFF.

CDR3 sequence reads: CASSFSDRVDTEAFF. DNA of the CDR3: TGTGCCAGCAGTTTCTCGGACAGGGTAGACACTGAAGCTTTCTTT. V usage is TRBV28 and J usage is TRBJ1-1; 8 nucleotides line up with TRBD1. V lost 3 bases, J lost 3 bases, and 6 bases stayed unmatched. CDR1 and CDR2 (germline): MDHEN, SYDVKM. The CDR3 is 15 amino acids.

The chain recombines TRBV29-1 with TRBJ1-5; D ambiguous. CDR1 SQVTM and CDR2 ANQGSEA come from the germline V gene. V lost 0 bases, J lost 6 bases, and 6 bases lay in between. The CDR3 extends over 12 amino acids. The CDR3, as DNA: TGCAGCGTTGAAGATAGTGGTCAGCCCCAGCATTTT. It yields the protein CSVEDSGQPQHF.

This sequence joins TRBV9 and TRBJ1-3; D may be TRBD1 (5 bases). CDR1 and CDR2 (germline): SGDLS, YYNGEE. The CDR3 is 15 residues long. The V end was cut by 3 bases, the J end by 0 bases, with 10 bases between. In nucleotides, the CDR3 is TGTGCCAGCAGCGCGGGACTGACCTCTGGAAACACCATATATTTT. It specifies CASSAGLTSGNTIYF.

CDR3: CASSYEAGGVSNEQFF. CDR3 nucleotide sequence: TGTGCCAGCAGCTACGAAGCGGGAGGTGTAAGCAATGAGCAGTTCTTC. The rearrangement joins TRBV7-2 to TRBJ2-1; 9 positions agree with TRBD2. With 4 bases clipped from V and 6 bases from J, the junction kept 10 bases outside the gene matches. The germline gives CDR1 SGHTA, CDR2 FQGNSA. The CDR3 sequence is 16 residues long.

V usage is TRBV5-6 and J usage is TRBJ1-3; D remains unclear. V shed 0 bases and J shed 6 bases, with 4 bases lying between them. CDR1 and CDR2 from the germline V gene are SGHDT and YYEEEE. The CDR3 is 12 amino acids. In DNA form, the CDR3 reads TGTGCCAGCAGCTTGGGAGTAAACACCATATATTTT. Protein product: CASSLGVNTIYF.

V is TRBV10-3 and J is TRBJ2-1; 14 nucleotides align to TRBD2. Germline CDR1 is ENHRY and CDR2 is SYGVKD. Trimming at V came to 10 bases and at J to 7 bases, leaving 6 bases not matched to a gene. The CDR3 extends over 14 amino acids. CDR3 sequence reads: CATRLAGGQNEQFF. DNA for the CDR3: TGTGCCACCAGACTAGCGGGGGGGCAAAATGAGCAGTTCTTC.

This clone was detected once. The V gene is TRBV27, the J gene TRBJ1-1; 9 bases line up with TRBD1. CDR1 and CDR2 from the germline V gene are MNHEY and SMNVEV (reference sequence). V was pared by 3 bases and J by 5 bases, with 4 bases of the junction left unmatched. The CDR3 loop spans 14 amino acids. CDR3 sequence (DNA): TGTGCCAGCAGTTTCACCGGGACAGGGACTGAAGCTTTCTTT. This encodes CASSFTGTGTEAFF.